This is a list of T cell receptor beta chains from one sample in a study of blood T cells in healthy people across ages. One entry per CDR3 protein, called by TCRdb with MiXCR from the 5' RACE reads. The sample shows about 560,000 distinct CDR3 sequences, 25% to 35% of them seen only once. This same sample was also part of a study on T cells of mothers and their children.

The source material was blood. The receptors derive from a boy younger than 10 in good health. Both conserved end residues are part of each CDR3. The D gene is left open where the match is weak. Part of the rows lack a size; the others show once, few, many or a class for expanded clones.

>TRBJ1-2|.|TRBV5-1|13|.
CASSPIDSYGYTF
TGCGCCAGCAGCCCCATAGACAGCTATGGCTACACCTTC
>TRBJ1-2|.|TRBV6-5|10|.
CASSGNGYTF
TGTGCCAGCAGTGGTAACGGCTACACCTTC
>TRBJ2-7|.|TRBV12-3/TRBV12-4|16|TRBD2
CASSGGLAELSYEQYF
TGTGCCAGCAGTGGGGGACTAGCGGAGCTCTCCTACGAGCAGTACTTC
>TRBJ2-7|.|TRBV3-1|15|.
CASSYYRDLTYEQYF
TGTGCCAGCAGCTATTACCGGGACTTGACCTACGAGCAGTACTTC
>TRBJ2-5|.|TRBV6-6|18|TRBD2
CASSYSKSLAGPQETQYF
TGTGCCAGCAGTTACTCGAAGTCCCTAGCGGGACCTCAAGAGACCCAGTACTTC
>TRBJ1-1|.|TRBV15|15|TRBD1
CATSRQQGVGTEAFF
TGTGCCACCAGCAGACAGCAGGGGGTAGGCACTGAAGCTTTCTTT
>TRBJ2-7|.|TRBV12-3/TRBV12-4|12|.
CASTSTGYEQYF
TGTGCCAGCACCTCAACGGGCTACGAGCAGTACTTC
>TRBJ1-3|few|TRBV7-8|16|.
CASSLDAGGSGNTIYF
TGTGCCAGCAGCTTGGACGCCGGGGGCTCTGGAAACACCATATATTTT
>TRBJ2-4|few|TRBV5-1|14|.
CASTTRPGAPIQYF
TGCGCCAGCACTACCCGACCGGGGGCTCCCATTCAGTACTTC
>TRBJ2-7|.|TRBV9|12|.
CASSWEIHEQYF
TGTGCCAGCAGCTGGGAGATCCACGAGCAGTACTTC
>TRBJ1-2|few|TRBV4-1|14|.
CASSQAWVGYGYTF
TGCGCCAGCAGCCAAGCCTGGGTCGGCTATGGCTACACCTTC
>TRBJ2-1|few|TRBV9|18|TRBD2
CASRPPGLAGASYNEQFF
TGTGCCAGCAGGCCACCGGGACTAGCGGGAGCGTCCTACAATGAGCAGTTCTTC
>TRBJ2-2|once|TRBV6-2/TRBV6-3|16|TRBD2
CASSLLAGSNTGELFF
TGTGCCAGCAGTTTGCTAGCGGGATCCAACACCGGGGAGCTGTTTTTT
>TRBJ1-2|few|TRBV7-8|14|.
CASSSIGKAYGYTF
TGTGCCAGCAGCTCCATCGGGAAAGCCTATGGCTACACCTTC
>TRBJ2-4|.|TRBV9|15|.
CASSVDGETKNIQYF
TGTGCCAGCAGCGTAGATGGGGAAACCAAAAACATTCAGTACTTC
>TRBJ2-3|.|TRBV5-1|14|TRBD1
CASTSGTGEDTQYF
TGCGCCAGCACCTCCGGGACAGGGGAAGATACGCAGTATTTT
>TRBJ1-5|few|TRBV27|15|.
CASSLSGVLNQPQHF
TGTGCCAGCAGTTTATCGGGCGTTCTCAATCAGCCCCAGCATTTT
>TRBJ1-4|.|TRBV18|15|.
CASSPTSAYNEKLFF
TGTGCCAGCTCACCAACGTCAGCCTATAATGAAAAACTGTTTTTT
>TRBJ2-5|few|TRBV29-1|14|TRBD2
CSVGSERGKETQYF
TGCAGCGTTGGGAGCGAGCGGGGGAAAGAGACCCAGTACTTC
>TRBJ2-7|.|TRBV27|14|TRBD1
CASSLYRGHYEQYF
TGTGCCAGCAGTTTGTACAGGGGGCACTACGAGCAGTACTTC
>TRBJ2-3|many|TRBV5-1|15|.
CASSLGAASTDTQYF
TGTGCCAGCAGTTTGGGAGCGGCTAGCACAGATACGCAGTATTTT
>TRBJ1-5|.|TRBV7-2|17|.
CASSLAGGTHSNQPQHF
TGTGCCAGCAGCTTAGCCGGGGGAACTCATAGCAATCAGCCCCAGCATTTT
>TRBJ2-1|.|TRBV24-1|15|TRBD2
CATSPTSGGYNEQFF
TGTGCCACTTCACCAACTAGCGGGGGGTACAATGAGCAGTTCTTC
>TRBJ2-2|few|TRBV6-6|13|.
CASSYVYTGELFF
TGTGCCAGCAGTTACGTTTACACCGGGGAGCTGTTTTTT
>TRBJ1-2|once|TRBV10-3|12|.
CTISRDRDGYTF
TGTACCATCAGTAGGGACCGGGATGGCTACACCTTC
>TRBJ1-2|many|TRBV2|15|.
CASSESPGANYGYTF
TGTGCCAGCAGTGAATCGCCAGGGGCTAACTATGGCTACACCTTC
>TRBJ2-1|.|TRBV3-1|16|.
CASSQPGTTPYNEQFF
TGTGCCAGCAGCCAACCCGGGACAACTCCCTACAATGAGCAGTTCTTC
>TRBJ2-7|.|TRBV18|13|.
CASSPLGVVEQYF
TGTGCCAGCTCACCCCTAGGCGTGGTCGAGCAGTACTTC
>TRBJ1-2|.|TRBV7-3|14|.
CASSLVGGNYGYTF
TGTGCCAGCAGCTTAGTCGGGGGAAACTATGGCTACACCTTC
>TRBJ2-3|.|TRBV6-2/TRBV6-3|12|.
CASSRVADAQYF
TGTGCCAGCAGTAGGGTGGCAGATGCGCAGTATTTT
>TRBJ2-7|.|TRBV6-2/TRBV6-3|13|TRBD2
CASMLAGTYEQYF
TGTGCCAGCATGCTAGCGGGGACCTACGAGCAGTACTTC
>TRBJ1-4|many|TRBV12-3/TRBV12-4|14|.
CASSFIGGGEKLFF
TGTGCCAGCAGTTTCATCGGGGGTGGAGAAAAACTGTTTTTT